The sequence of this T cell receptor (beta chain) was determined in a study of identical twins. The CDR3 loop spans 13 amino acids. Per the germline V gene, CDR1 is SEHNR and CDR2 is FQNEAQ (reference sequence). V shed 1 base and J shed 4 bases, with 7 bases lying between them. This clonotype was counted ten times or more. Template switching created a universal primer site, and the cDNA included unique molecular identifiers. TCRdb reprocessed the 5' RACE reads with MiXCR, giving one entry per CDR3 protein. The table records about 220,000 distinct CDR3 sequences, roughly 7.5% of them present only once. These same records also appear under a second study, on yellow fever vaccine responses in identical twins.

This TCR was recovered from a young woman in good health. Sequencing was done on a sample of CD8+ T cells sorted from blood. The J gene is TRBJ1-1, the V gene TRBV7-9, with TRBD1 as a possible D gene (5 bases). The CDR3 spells CASSLGGGTEAFF. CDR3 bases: TGTGCCAGCAGCTTAGGGGGGGGCACTGAAGCTTTCTTT.